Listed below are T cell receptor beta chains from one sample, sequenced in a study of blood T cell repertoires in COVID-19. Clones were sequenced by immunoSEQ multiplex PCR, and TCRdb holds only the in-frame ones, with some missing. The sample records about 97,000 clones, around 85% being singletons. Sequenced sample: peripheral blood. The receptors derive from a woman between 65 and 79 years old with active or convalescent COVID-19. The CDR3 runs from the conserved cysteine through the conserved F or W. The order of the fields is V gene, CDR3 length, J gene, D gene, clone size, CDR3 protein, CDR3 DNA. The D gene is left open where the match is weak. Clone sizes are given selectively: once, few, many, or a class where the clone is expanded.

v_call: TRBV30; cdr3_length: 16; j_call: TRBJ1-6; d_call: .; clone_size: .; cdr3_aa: CAWTRQGLVRDSPLHF; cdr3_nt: TGTGCCTGGACCCGCCAGGGGCTTGTGAGGGATTCACCCCTCCACTTT
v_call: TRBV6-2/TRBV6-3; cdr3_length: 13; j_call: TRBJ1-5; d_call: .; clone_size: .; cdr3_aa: CASSNRNNQPQHF; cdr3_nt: TGTGCCAGCAGTAACAGAAACAATCAGCCCCAGCATTTT
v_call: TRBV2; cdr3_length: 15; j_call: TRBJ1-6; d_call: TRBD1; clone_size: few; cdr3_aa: CASSAEQGYNSPLHF; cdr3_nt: TGTGCCAGCAGTGCGGAACAGGGGTATAATTCACCCCTCCACTTT
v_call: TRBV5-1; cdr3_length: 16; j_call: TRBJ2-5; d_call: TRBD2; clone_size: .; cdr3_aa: CASSPQFRGGRETQYF; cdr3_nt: TGCGCCAGCAGCCCCCAGTTTCGGGGGGGCAGGGAGACCCAGTACTTC
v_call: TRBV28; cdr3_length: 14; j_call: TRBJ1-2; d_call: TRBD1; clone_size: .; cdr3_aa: CASRKRQGAGGYTF; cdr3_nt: TGTGCCAGCAGGAAACGACAGGGGGCGGGTGGCTACACCTTC
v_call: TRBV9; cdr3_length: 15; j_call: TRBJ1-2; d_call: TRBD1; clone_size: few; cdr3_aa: CASSPRTGGGSGYTF; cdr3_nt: TGTGCCAGCAGCCCGAGGACAGGGGGCGGATCTGGCTACACCTTC
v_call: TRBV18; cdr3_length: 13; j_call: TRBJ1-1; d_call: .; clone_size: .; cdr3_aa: CASSPRQVDEAFF; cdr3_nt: TGTGCCAGCTCACCACGACAGGTGGATGAAGCTTTCTTT
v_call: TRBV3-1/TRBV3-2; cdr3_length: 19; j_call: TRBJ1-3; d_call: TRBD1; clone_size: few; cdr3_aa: CASRSIVNRQGAAGNTIYF; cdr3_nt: TGTGCCAGCAGATCCATCGTCAATCGACAGGGGGCCGCTGGAAACACCATATATTTT
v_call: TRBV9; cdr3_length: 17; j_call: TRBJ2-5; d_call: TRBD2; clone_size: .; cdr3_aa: CASSSGLAGSGQETQYF; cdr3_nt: TGTGCCAGCAGCTCCGGACTAGCGGGGTCGGGGCAAGAGACCCAGTACTTC
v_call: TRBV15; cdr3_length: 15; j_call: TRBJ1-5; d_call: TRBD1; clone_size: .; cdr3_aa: CATSRTGDSNQPQHF; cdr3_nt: TGTGCCACCAGCAGAACAGGGGATAGCAATCAGCCCCAGCATTTT
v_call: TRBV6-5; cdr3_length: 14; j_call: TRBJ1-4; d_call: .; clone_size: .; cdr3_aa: CASSAVATNEKLFF; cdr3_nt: TGTGCCAGCTCCGCAGTTGCAACTAATGAAAAACTGTTTTTT
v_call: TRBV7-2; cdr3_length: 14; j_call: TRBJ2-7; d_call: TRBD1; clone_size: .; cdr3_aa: CASSPRGQPYEQYF; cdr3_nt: TGTGCCAGCAGCCCCAGGGGACAGCCCTACGAGCAGTACTTC
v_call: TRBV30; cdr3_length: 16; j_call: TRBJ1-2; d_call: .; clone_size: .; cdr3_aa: CAWSVRGASTNYGYTF; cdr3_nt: TGTGCCTGGAGTGTGCGGGGGGCGTCTACTAACTATGGCTACACCTTC
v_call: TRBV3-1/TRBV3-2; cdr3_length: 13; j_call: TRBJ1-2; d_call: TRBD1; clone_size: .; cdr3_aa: CASSPTGGYGYTF; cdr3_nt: TGTGCCAGCAGTCCGACAGGGGGCTATGGCTACACCTTC
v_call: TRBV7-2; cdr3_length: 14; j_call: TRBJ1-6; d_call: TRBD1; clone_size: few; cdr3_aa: CASSLRQGNSPLHF; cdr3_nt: TGTGCCAGCAGCTTACGACAGGGGAATTCACCCCTCCACTTT
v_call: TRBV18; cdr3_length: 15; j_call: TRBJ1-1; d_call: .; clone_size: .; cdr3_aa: CASSPQRSRNTEAFF; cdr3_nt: TGTGCCAGCTCACCACAGCGAAGCAGGAACACTGAAGCTTTCTTT
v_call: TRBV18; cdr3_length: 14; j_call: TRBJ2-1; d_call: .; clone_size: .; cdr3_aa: CATQEGSSYNEQFF; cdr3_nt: TGTGCCACCCAGGAGGGGAGCTCCTACAATGAGCAGTTCTTC
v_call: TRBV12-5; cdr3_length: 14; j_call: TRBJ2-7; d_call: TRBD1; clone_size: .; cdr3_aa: CASARDRVDYEQYF; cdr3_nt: TGTGCTAGTGCCAGGGACAGGGTTGATTACGAGCAGTACTTC
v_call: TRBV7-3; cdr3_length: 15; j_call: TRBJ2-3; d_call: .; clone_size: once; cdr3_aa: CASSPGVSGTDTQYF; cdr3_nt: TGTGCCAGCAGCCCAGGGGTCTCCGGCACAGATACGCAGTATTTT
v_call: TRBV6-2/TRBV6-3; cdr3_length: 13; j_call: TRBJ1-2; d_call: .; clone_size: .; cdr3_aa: CASSSTYSGRCTF; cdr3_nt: TGTGCCAGCAGTTCCACCTACAGCGGCCGATGCACCTTC
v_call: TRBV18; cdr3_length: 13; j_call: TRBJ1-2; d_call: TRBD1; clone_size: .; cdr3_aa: CASSQDRDYGYTF; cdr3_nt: TGTGCCAGCTCTCAGGACAGGGACTATGGCTACACCTTC
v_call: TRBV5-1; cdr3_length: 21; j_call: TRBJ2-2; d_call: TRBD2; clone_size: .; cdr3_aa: CASSWPTSGGAGRIDTGELFF; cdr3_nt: TGCGCCAGCAGCTGGCCCACTAGCGGGGGGGCCGGAAGGATCGACACCGGGGAGCTGTTTTTT
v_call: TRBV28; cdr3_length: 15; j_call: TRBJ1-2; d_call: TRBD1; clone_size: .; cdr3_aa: CASSPTKGQTYGYTF; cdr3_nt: TGTGCCAGCAGTCCGACCAAGGGACAGACCTATGGCTACACCTTC
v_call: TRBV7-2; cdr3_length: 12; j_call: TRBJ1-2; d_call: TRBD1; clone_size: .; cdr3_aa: CASLAGGYGYTF; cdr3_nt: TGTGCCAGCTTGGCAGGGGGGTATGGCTACACCTTC